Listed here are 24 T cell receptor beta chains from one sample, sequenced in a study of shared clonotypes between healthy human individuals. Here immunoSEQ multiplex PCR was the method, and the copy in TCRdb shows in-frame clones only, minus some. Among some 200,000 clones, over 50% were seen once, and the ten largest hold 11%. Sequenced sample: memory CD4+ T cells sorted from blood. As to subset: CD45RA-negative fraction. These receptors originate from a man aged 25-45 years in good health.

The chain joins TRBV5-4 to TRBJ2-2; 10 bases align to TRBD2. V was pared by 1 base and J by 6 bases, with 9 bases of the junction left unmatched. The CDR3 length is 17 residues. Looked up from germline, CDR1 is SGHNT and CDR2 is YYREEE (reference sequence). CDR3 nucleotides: TGTGCCAGCAGCTTGCGCCTAGCGGGAGTAGCAGCCGGGGAGCTGTTTTTT. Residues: CASSLRLAGVAAGELFF.

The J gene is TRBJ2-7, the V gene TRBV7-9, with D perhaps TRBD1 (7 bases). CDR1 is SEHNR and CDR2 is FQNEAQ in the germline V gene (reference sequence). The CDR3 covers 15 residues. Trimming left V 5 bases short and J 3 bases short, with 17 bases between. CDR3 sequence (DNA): TGTGCCAGCAGCCACTCTTCCAGGGGGGACTACGAGCAGTACTTC. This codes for CASSHSSRGDYEQYF.

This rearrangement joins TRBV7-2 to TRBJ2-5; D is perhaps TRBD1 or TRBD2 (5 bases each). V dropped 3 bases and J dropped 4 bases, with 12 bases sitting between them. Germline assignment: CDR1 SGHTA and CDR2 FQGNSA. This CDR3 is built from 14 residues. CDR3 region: CASSLRRGRETQYF. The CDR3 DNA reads TGTGCCAGCAGCTTGCGCCGGGGCCGAGAGACCCAGTACTTC.

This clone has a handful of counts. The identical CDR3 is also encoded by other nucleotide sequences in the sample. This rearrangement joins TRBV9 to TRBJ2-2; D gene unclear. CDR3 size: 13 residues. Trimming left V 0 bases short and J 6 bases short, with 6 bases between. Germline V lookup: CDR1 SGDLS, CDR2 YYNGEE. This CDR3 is CASSVAVAGELFF. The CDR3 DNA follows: TGTGCCAGCAGCGTAGCCGTGGCCGGGGAGCTGTTTTTT.

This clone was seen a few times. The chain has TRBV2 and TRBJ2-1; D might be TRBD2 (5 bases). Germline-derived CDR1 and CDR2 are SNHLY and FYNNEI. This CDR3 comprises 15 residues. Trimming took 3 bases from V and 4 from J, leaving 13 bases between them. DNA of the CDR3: TGTGCCAGCAGTGATTCGGGGAGTTGGTACAATGAGCAGTTCTTC. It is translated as CASSDSGSWYNEQFF.

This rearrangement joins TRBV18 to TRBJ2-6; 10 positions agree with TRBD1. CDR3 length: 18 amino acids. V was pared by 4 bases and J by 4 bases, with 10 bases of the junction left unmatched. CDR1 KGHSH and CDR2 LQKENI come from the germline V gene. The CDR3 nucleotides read TGTGCCAGCTCACGACAAATGGACAGGGGGGCAGGGGCCAACGTCCTGACTTTC. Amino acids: CASSRQMDRGAGANVLTF.

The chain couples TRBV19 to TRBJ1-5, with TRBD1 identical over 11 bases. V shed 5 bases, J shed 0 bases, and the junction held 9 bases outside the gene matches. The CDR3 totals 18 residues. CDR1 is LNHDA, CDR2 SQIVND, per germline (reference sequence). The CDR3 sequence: CASSPGTGGGYSNQPQHF. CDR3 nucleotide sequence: TGTGCCAGTAGTCCAGGGACAGGGGGAGGCTATAGCAATCAGCCCCAGCATTTT.

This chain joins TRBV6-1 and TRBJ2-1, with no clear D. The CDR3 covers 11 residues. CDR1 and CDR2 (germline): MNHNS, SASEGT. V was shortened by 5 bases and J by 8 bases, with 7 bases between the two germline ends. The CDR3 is CASSYLHEQFF. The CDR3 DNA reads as TGTGCCAGCAGTTACCTGCATGAGCAGTTCTTC.

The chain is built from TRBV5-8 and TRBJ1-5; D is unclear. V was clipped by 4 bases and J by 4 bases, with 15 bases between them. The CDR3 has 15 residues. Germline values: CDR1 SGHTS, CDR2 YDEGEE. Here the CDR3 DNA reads TGTGCCAGCAGCATGAGATCACTGGGTAATCAGCCCCAGCATTTT. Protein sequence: CASSMRSLGNQPQHF.

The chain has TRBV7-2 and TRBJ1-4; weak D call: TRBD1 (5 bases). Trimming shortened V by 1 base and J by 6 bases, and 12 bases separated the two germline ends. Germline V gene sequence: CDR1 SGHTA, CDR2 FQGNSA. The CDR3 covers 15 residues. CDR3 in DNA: TGTGCCAGCAGCTTAGTCGCGGGGCGAGATGAAAAACTGTTTTTT. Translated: CASSLVAGRDEKLFF.

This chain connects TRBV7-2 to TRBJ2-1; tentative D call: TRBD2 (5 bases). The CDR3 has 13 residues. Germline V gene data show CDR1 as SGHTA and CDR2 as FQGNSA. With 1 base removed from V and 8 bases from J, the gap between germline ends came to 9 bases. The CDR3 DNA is TGTGCCAGCAGCTTAGGGCTAGCCCATGAGCAGTTCTTC. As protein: CASSLGLAHEQFF.

As DNA, the CDR3 is TGTGCCAGCAGCGTAGCCCCAGTTGCAACTAATGAAAAACTGTTTTTT. Protein product: CASSVAPVATNEKLFF. This chain uses TRBV9 with TRBJ1-4; no firm D call. The CDR3 runs to 16 residues. The germline V gene encodes CDR1 SGDLS and CDR2 YYNGEE. V was trimmed by 0 bases and J by 0 bases, leaving 9 bases between them.

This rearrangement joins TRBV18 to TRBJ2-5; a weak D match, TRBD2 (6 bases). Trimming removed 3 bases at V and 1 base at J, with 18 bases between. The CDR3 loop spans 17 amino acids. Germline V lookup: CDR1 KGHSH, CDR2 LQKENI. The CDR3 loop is CASSPSSGVGGQETQYF. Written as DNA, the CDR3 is TGTGCCAGCTCACCGTCTTCGGGCGTCGGGGGCCAAGAGACCCAGTACTTC.

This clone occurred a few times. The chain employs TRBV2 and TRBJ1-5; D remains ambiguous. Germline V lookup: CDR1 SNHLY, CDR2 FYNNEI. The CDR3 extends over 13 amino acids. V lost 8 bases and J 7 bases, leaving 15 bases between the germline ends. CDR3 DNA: TGTGCCAGCGGAGTGGTTCCGGGGCAGCCCCAGCATTTT. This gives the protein CASGVVPGQPQHF.

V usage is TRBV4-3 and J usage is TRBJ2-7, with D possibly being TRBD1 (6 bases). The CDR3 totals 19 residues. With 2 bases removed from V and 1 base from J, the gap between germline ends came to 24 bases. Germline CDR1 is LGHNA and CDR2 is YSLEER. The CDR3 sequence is CASSQQANPGQTLSYEQYF. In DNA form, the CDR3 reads TGCGCCAGCAGCCAACAAGCCAACCCAGGACAGACCTTATCCTACGAGCAGTACTTC.

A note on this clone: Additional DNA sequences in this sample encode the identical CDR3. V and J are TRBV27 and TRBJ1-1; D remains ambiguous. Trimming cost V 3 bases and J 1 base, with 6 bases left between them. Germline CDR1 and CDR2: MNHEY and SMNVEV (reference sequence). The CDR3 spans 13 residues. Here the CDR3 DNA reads TGTGCCAGCAGTTTCCAGAGGAACACTGAAGCTTTCTTT. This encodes CASSFQRNTEAFF.

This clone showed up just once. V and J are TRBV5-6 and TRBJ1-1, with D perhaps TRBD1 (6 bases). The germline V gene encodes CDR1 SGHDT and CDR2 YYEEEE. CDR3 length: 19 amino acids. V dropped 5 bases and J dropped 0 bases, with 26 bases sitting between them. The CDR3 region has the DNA TGTGCCAGCAGTCGATCCTTACAGGGTCTCCGAGGAATGAACACTGAAGCTTTCTTT. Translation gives CASSRSLQGLRGMNTEAFF. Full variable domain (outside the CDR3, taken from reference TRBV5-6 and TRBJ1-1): DAGVTQSPTHLIKTRGQQVTLRCSPKSGHDTVSWYQQALGQGPQFIFQYYEEEERQRGNFPDRFSGHQFPNYSSELNVNALLLGDSALYLCASSRSLQGLRGMNTEAFFGQGTRLTVV.

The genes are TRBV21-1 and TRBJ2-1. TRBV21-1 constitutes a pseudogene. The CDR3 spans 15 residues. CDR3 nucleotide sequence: TGTGCCAGCAGCAAAGAAACCCATACCTACAATGAGCAGTTCTTC. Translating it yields CASSKETHTYNEQFF.

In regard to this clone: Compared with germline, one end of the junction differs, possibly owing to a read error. The CDR3 is CSARGGQDGGF. CDR3 bases: TGCAGTGCTAGGGGAGGGCAGGACGGGGGCTTC. The chain couples TRBV20-1 to TRBJ2-7; TRBD2 agrees at 7 bases. The CDR3 has 11 amino acids. CDR1 is DFQATT and CDR2 is SNEGSKA in the germline V gene (reference sequence).

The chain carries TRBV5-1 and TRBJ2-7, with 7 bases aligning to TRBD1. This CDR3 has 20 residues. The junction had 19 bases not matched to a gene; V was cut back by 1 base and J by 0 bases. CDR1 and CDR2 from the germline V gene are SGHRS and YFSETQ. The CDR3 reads CASSLHQVQGTVPSSYEQYF. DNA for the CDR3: TGCGCCAGCAGCTTGCATCAGGTGCAGGGGACAGTTCCCAGCTCCTACGAGCAGTACTTC.

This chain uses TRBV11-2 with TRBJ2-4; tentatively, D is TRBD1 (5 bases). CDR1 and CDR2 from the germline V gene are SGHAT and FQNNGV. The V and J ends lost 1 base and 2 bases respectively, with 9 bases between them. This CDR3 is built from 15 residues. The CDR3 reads CASSLVQGSKNIQYF. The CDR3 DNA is TGTGCCAGCAGCTTAGTTCAGGGATCCAAAAACATTCAGTACTTC. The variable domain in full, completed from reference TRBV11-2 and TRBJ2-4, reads EAGVAQSPRYKIIEKRQSVAFWCNPISGHATLYWYQQILGQGPKLLIQFQNNGVVDDSQLPKDRFSAERLKGVDSTLKIQPAKLEDSAVYLCASSLVQGSKNIQYFGAGTRLSVL.

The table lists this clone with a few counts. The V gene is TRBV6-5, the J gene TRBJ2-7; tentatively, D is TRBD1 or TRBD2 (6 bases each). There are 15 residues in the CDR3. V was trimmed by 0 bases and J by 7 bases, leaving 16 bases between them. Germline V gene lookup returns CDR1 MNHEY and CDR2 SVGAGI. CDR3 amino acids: CASSYSMGGKEEQYF. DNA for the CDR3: TGTGCCAGCAGTTACTCGATGGGGGGCAAAGAAGAGCAGTACTTC.

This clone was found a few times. The CDR3 is CASSFVGTGTYEQYF. The CDR3 DNA follows: TGTGCCAGCAGCTTCGTGGGGACAGGGACCTACGAGCAGTACTTC. This rearrangement joins TRBV5-6 to TRBJ2-7; 9 nucleotides match TRBD1. CDR1 and CDR2 (germline): SGHDT, YYEEEE. This CDR3 is built from 15 residues. V lost 2 bases, J lost 2 bases, and 5 bases stayed unmatched.

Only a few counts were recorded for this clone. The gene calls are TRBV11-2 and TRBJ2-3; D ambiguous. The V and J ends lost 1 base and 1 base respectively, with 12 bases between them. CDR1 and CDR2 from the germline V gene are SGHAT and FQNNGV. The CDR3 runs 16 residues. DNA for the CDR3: TGTGCCAGCAGCTTAGCGCCCCAGCGTCGCACAGATACGCAGTATTTT. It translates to CASSLAPQRRTDTQYF. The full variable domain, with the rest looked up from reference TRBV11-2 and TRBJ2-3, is EAGVAQSPRYKIIEKRQSVAFWCNPISGHATLYWYQQILGQGPKLLIQFQNNGVVDDSQLPKDRFSAERLKGVDSTLKIQPAKLEDSAVYLCASSLAPQRRTDTQYFGPGTRLTVL.